The 25 T cell receptor beta chains below all came from one sample that was sequenced in a study of cytomegalovirus exposure and HLA in healthy donors. A multiplex PCR was run with 60 Vbeta primers and 13 Jbeta primers. Sequenced by immunoSEQ multiplex PCR; TCRdb stores in-frame clones only, minus some. This table holds more than 65,000 clones, about 74% found once. What was sequenced was PBMCs. These receptors originate from a woman aged 55-70 years in good health and CMV-seropositive.

This clone occurred once. The J gene is TRBJ2-2, the V gene TRBV5-1; D unresolved. The CDR3 loop spans 14 amino acids. Trimming pared 4 bases from V and 2 bases from J, leaving 9 bases between. Germline CDR1 reads SGHRS; CDR2 reads YFSETQ. As DNA, the CDR3 is TGCGCCAGCAGCGGAGTACTAAACACCGGGGAGCTGTTTTTT. Protein sequence: CASSGVLNTGELFF. The full variable domain, rest sourced from reference TRBV5-1 and TRBJ2-2, is KAGVTQTPRYLIKTRGQQVTLSCSPISGHRSVSWYQQTPGQGLQFLFEYFSETQRNKGNFPGRFSGRQFSNSRSEMNVSTLELGDSALYLCASSGVLNTGELFFGEGSRLTVL.

The chain employs TRBV29-1 and TRBJ2-7, with D possibly TRBD1 on 6 matching bases. Germline loops: CDR1 SQVTM, CDR2 ANQGSEA. Trimming removed 5 bases from V and 4 bases from J, with 18 bases in between. The CDR3 has 14 amino acids. The CDR3 loop reads CSVSVLITGYEQYF. CDR3 sequence (DNA): TGCAGCGTTTCGGTCCTAATCACAGGGTACGAGCAGTACTTC.

The chain joins TRBV6-4 to TRBJ1-1, with D unresolved. Between the trimmed V and J ends, which lost 4 bases and 11 bases, there was a span of 17 bases. Germline values: CDR1 MRHNA, CDR2 SNTAGT. The CDR3 covers 13 residues. This CDR3 is CASSAEGESGAFF. In DNA form, the CDR3 reads TGTGCCAGCAGTGCGGAGGGAGAGTCGGGGGCTTTCTTT.

The chain employs TRBV6-6 and TRBJ1-1; D may be TRBD1 (5 bases). Germline V lookup: CDR1 MNHNY, CDR2 SVGAGI (reference sequence). V lost 9 bases and J 2 bases, leaving 16 bases between the germline ends. The CDR3 has 14 amino acids. The CDR3 DNA reads TGTGCCAGTCAACGGGGGACGCACAACACTGAAGCTTTCTTT. Protein sequence: CASQRGTHNTEAFF.

This chain connects TRBV5-6 to TRBJ1-4; 12 bases align to TRBD1. This CDR3 contains 14 residues. J was trimmed by 16 bases and V by 4 bases; bases with no gene match: 11. Germline loops: CDR1 SGHDT, CDR2 YYEEEE. The DNA of the CDR3 is TGTGCCAGCAGCCCGGGACAGGGGGCGAGTTCGCCGTTTTTT. Protein product: CASSPGQGASSPFF.

V is TRBV5-5 and J is TRBJ2-2; 9 nucleotides match TRBD1. Germline trimming cut 3 bases from V and 1 base from J; bases unmatched to any gene: 4. Germline CDR1 is SGHKS and CDR2 is YYEKEE (reference sequence). The CDR3 contains 16 residues. The CDR3 coding sequence is TGTGCCAGCAGCTCCGGGGACAGGGAGAACACCGGGGAGCTGTTTTTT. Translation: CASSSGDRENTGELFF. Full variable domain (missing parts from reference TRBV5-5 and TRBJ2-2): DAGVTQSPTHLIKTRGQQVTLRCSPISGHKSVSWYQQVLGQGPQFIFQYYEKEERGRGNFPDRFSARQFPNYSSELNVNALLLGDSALYLCASSSGDRENTGELFFGEGSRLTVL.

This chain uses TRBV7-8 with TRBJ1-6; D gene unclear. This CDR3 comprises 16 residues. Germline V gives CDR1 SGHVS, CDR2 FQNEAQ. Trimming left V 2 bases short and J 7 bases short, with 15 bases between. CDR3 region: CASSLSDPRKNSPLHF. The DNA for the CDR3 is TGTGCCAGCAGCTTATCCGACCCTAGGAAGAATTCACCCCTCCACTTT.

This clone occurred a few times. V and J are TRBV25-1 and TRBJ1-5, with a possible D match to TRBD1 (5 bases). The CDR3 extends over 14 amino acids. The V and J ends lost 8 bases and 2 bases respectively, with 13 bases between them. Looked up from germline, CDR1 is MGHDK and CDR2 is SYGVNS. CDR3 coding DNA: TGTGCCAGCCAGGGTTCGGGGGGCAATCAGCCCCAGCATTTT. As protein: CASQGSGGNQPQHF.

The chain links TRBV5-1 to TRBJ2-2; TRBD2 matches at 9 bases. CDR1 SGHRS and CDR2 YFSETQ come from the germline V gene. This CDR3 spans 15 amino acids. Germline trimming cut 4 bases from V and 5 bases from J; bases unmatched to any gene: 6. The chain's CDR3 is CASSAGTSWTGELFF. Written as DNA, the CDR3 is TGCGCCAGCAGCGCCGGGACTAGCTGGACCGGGGAGCTGTTTTTT.

The V gene is TRBV5-1, the J gene TRBJ2-4; 8 bases are shared with TRBD1. The V segment lost 4 bases and the J segment 8 bases; nucleotides outside the gene matches: 5. Germline V gene data show CDR1 as SGHRS and CDR2 as YFSETQ. The CDR3 is made up of 13 amino acids. The CDR3 loop is CASSEGQGDIQYF. The DNA for the CDR3 is TGCGCCAGCAGCGAAGGACAGGGAGACATTCAGTACTTC.

The chain couples TRBV5-1 to TRBJ2-1, with a tentative D call TRBD2 (5 bases). CDR1 and CDR2 from the germline V gene are SGHRS and YFSETQ. V lost 4 bases and J lost 1, with 9 bases in between. The CDR3 runs 14 residues. In nucleotides, the CDR3 is TGCGCCAGCAGCCCTCGACTATCCTACAATGAGCAGTTCTTC. Translation: CASSPRLSYNEQFF.

The gene calls are TRBV29-1 and TRBJ1-3; weak D call: TRBD1 (6 bases). Germline lookup yields CDR1 SQVTM and CDR2 ANQGSEA. V shed 6 bases and J shed 0 bases, with 15 bases lying between them. The CDR3 loop spans 15 amino acids. The CDR3 sequence is CSVYTGRDSGNTIYF. The DNA for the CDR3 is TGCAGCGTGTACACAGGGCGTGACTCTGGAAACACCATATATTTT.

The rearrangement links TRBV2 to TRBJ2-5, with D possibly being TRBD1 (5 bases). Per germline, CDR1 SNHLY and CDR2 FYNNEI. V dropped 6 bases and J dropped 2 bases, with 7 bases sitting between them. CDR3 size: 12 residues. CDR3: CASRTDQETQYF. CDR3 DNA sequence: TGTGCCAGCAGGACAGATCAAGAGACCCAGTACTTC.

The chain couples TRBV6-1 to TRBJ2-3; possibly TRBD2 for D (5 bases). Germline loops: CDR1 MNHNS, CDR2 SASEGT. The CDR3 is 14 residues long. The V end lost 2 bases, the J end lost 5 bases, and 11 bases lay between the germline ends. The CDR3 bases are TGTGCCAGCAGTGAATTACTAGAGGTAGATACGCAGTATTTT. It codes for CASSELLEVDTQYF.

The chain joins TRBV5-6 to TRBJ1-6; possibly TRBD1 for D (5 bases). From germline, CDR1 is SGHDT and CDR2 YYEEEE. This CDR3 has 15 amino acids. Trimming removed 0 bases from V and 7 bases from J, with 11 bases in between. The CDR3 here is CASSLGWGENSPLHF. Written as DNA, the CDR3 is TGTGCCAGCAGCTTGGGGTGGGGGGAGAATTCACCCCTCCACTTT.

CDR3 region: CASSLGDSRAEAFF. The CDR3 nucleotides are TGCGCCAGCAGCTTGGGGGACAGCCGCGCTGAAGCTTTCTTT. The J gene is TRBJ1-1, the V gene TRBV5-1; 7 positions agree with TRBD1. CDR1 is SGHRS and CDR2 is YFSETQ in the germline V gene. This CDR3 is built from 14 residues. The J segment lost 6 bases and the V segment lost 0 bases, leaving 5 bases of the junction unmatched.

The V call is TRBV18, the J call TRBJ2-7; D is unclear. The V gene lost 1 base and the J gene lost 7 bases, with 8 bases spanning the gap. The germline gives CDR1 KGHSH, CDR2 LQKENI. CDR3 length: 12 residues. The CDR3 loop is CASSPLRGEQYF. CDR3 sequence (DNA): TGTGCCAGCTCACCACTCCGAGGAGAGCAGTACTTC.

The genes are TRBV7-3 and TRBJ1-1; the D is unclear. This CDR3 is 17 amino acids long. Deletions cut 5 bases from V and 8 bases from J, with 27 bases between. Germline CDR1 SGHTA, CDR2 FQGTGA. CDR3 DNA sequence: TGTGCCAGCAGCCCCACAAGGGCGGGAGCAGAACCGCGGGAAGCTTTCTTT. It encodes CASSPTRAGAEPREAFF.

As DNA, the CDR3 is TGTGCCAGCAGCAACAGGGGTCATGGCTACACCTTC. This sequence encodes CASSNRGHGYTF. The V call is TRBV13, the J call TRBJ1-2, with TRBD1 matching over 7 bases. V dropped 5 bases and J dropped 6; count of bases not matched to a gene: 3. The CDR3 is 12 amino acids. Germline-derived CDR1 and CDR2 are PRHDT and FYEKMQ (reference sequence).

The chain couples TRBV29-1 to TRBJ2-3; D is perhaps TRBD1 (6 bases). CDR3 length: 14 amino acids. CDR1 is SQVTM and CDR2 is ANQGSEA in the germline V gene. The V and J ends lost 5 bases and 2 bases respectively, with 14 bases between them. CDR3 in DNA: TGCAGCGTTAAACAGGGCCCGGCCACAGATACGCAGTATTTT. Amino acids: CSVKQGPATDTQYF.

The V call is TRBV2, the J call TRBJ2-7, with D possibly being TRBD2 (6 bases). V was trimmed by 7 bases and J by 5 bases, leaving 15 bases between them. The CDR3 is 13 amino acids. Germline V gives CDR1 SNHLY, CDR2 FYNNEI. CDR3 residues: CASNPRGSDEQYF. As DNA, the CDR3 is TGTGCCAGCAATCCTCGGGGGAGTGACGAGCAGTACTTC.

The chain recombines TRBV5-1 with TRBJ2-1; 10 nucleotides line up with TRBD1. The CDR3 has 17 residues. Germline trimming cut 1 base from V and 2 bases from J; bases unmatched to any gene: 6. Germline assignment: CDR1 SGHRS and CDR2 YFSETQ. This CDR3 is CASSLYGQGVAYNEQFF. The DNA for the CDR3 is TGCGCCAGCAGCTTGTACGGACAGGGGGTCGCCTACAATGAGCAGTTCTTC. Variable domain in full (rest from reference TRBV5-1 and TRBJ2-1): KAGVTQTPRYLIKTRGQQVTLSCSPISGHRSVSWYQQTPGQGLQFLFEYFSETQRNKGNFPGRFSGRQFSNSRSEMNVSTLELGDSALYLCASSLYGQGVAYNEQFFGPGTRLTVL.

This clone was found a few times. This chain links TRBV4-1 with TRBJ1-6; 9 nucleotides agree with TRBD1. CDR1 is MGHRA, CDR2 YSYEKL, per germline. Germline trimming cut 7 bases from V and 9 bases from J; bases unmatched to any gene: 10. The CDR3 extends over 15 amino acids. DNA for the CDR3: TGCGCCAGCAACCCCCCGGACAGGGGAAGTTCACCCCTCCACTTT. It translates to CASNPPDRGSSPLHF.

This chain connects TRBV5-1 to TRBJ2-5; 7 positions match TRBD2. V shed 5 bases, J shed 2 bases, and the junction held 6 bases outside the gene matches. Germline CDR1 is SGHRS and CDR2 is YFSETQ. There are 14 residues in the CDR3. The CDR3 is CASSYGGGQETQYF. The CDR3 coding sequence is TGCGCCAGCAGTTATGGGGGGGGACAAGAGACCCAGTACTTC.

The chain joins TRBV11-2 to TRBJ1-5; TRBD1 agrees at 9 bases. With 5 bases clipped from V and 5 bases from J, the junction kept 10 bases outside the gene matches. The germline V gene encodes CDR1 SGHAT and CDR2 FQNNGV. There are 16 residues in the CDR3. In nucleotides, the CDR3 is TGTGCCAGCAGCCCAAACAGGGGGCTCGGGGATCAGCCCCAGCATTTT. Translated: CASSPNRGLGDQPQHF. The variable domain in full, completed from reference TRBV11-2 and TRBJ1-5, reads EAGVAQSPRYKIIEKRQSVAFWCNPISGHATLYWYQQILGQGPKLLIQFQNNGVVDDSQLPKDRFSAERLKGVDSTLKIQPAKLEDSAVYLCASSPNRGLGDQPQHFGDGTRLSIL.